Listed here are 29 T cell receptor beta chains from one sample, sequenced in a study of shared clonotypes between healthy human individuals. Libraries were prepared by immunoSEQ multiplex PCR; TCRdb keeps only in-frame clonotypes and omits some of them. The sample has around 1.4 million clones; about 98.5% are singletons. Sequenced sample: naive CD4+ T cells sorted from blood. Subset defined: CD45RA+ positively selected. These receptors came from a man aged 25-40 years in good health.

The rearrangement joins TRBV7-8 to TRBJ2-5; TRBD2 is a possible D gene (7 bases). Between the trimmed V and J ends, which lost 4 bases and 3 bases, there was a span of 21 bases. There are 17 residues in the CDR3. Germline CDR1 and CDR2: SGHVS and FQNEAQ. CDR3 sequence: CASSSGGIWTSKETQYF. The CDR3 region has the DNA TGTGCCAGCAGCTCCGGGGGCATTTGGACTAGTAAAGAGACCCAGTACTTC.

The V gene is TRBV6-1, the J gene TRBJ1-5; no definite D call. The germline CDR1 and CDR2 sequences are MNHNS and SASEGT. V dropped 1 base and J dropped 4 bases, with 29 bases sitting between them. The CDR3 totals 21 residues. CDR3 protein: CASSEEAYKTFGIRKNQPQHF. DNA for the CDR3: TGTGCCAGCAGTGAAGAAGCTTACAAAACCTTCGGGATCAGGAAAAATCAGCCCCAGCATTTT.

The chain uses TRBV2 and TRBJ2-7, with D possibly called TRBD1 or TRBD2 (7 bases each). The CDR3 totals 15 residues. In germline, CDR1 is SNHLY, CDR2 FYNNEI. Between the trimmed V and J ends, which lost 2 bases and 5 bases, there was a span of 16 bases. CDR3 in DNA: TGTGCCAGCAGTGAAACCCGGGGAGGGGGCCACGAGCAGTACTTC. The encoded protein is CASSETRGGGHEQYF.

The gene calls are TRBV29-1 and TRBJ2-7; D not certain. Trimming took 7 bases from V and 5 from J, leaving 9 bases between them. The germline gives CDR1 SQVTM, CDR2 ANQGSEA. The CDR3 runs to 10 residues. For the CDR3, the DNA is TGCAGCGCCGGGTTAGACGAGCAGTACTTC. Its translation: CSAGLDEQYF.

On this clone itself: A read error may produce the germline difference seen at one junction end. This sequence joins TRBV10-3 and TRBJ1-1, with D perhaps matching TRBD1 (6 bases). In germline, CDR1 is ENHRY, CDR2 SYGVKD. CDR3 length: 14 amino acids. CDR3 DNA: TGTGCCATCAGCGAGTCAGGGGCAGGCCCTGAAGCTTTCTTT. This translates into CAISESGAGPEAFF.

This chain connects TRBV30 to TRBJ2-5; 7 nucleotides agree with TRBD2. The J segment lost 5 bases and the V segment lost 8 bases, leaving 8 bases of the junction unmatched. This CDR3 spans 12 amino acids. Germline CDR1 and CDR2: GTSNPN and SVGIG (reference sequence). CDR3: CALIPGGETQYF. In nucleotides, the CDR3 is TGTGCCCTCATCCCCGGGGGGGAGACCCAGTACTTC.

The rearrangement joins TRBV2 to TRBJ1-5; TRBD1 agrees at 8 bases. Germline V gene lookup returns CDR1 SNHLY and CDR2 FYNNEI. The CDR3 is 13 amino acids. V was clipped by 5 bases and J by 5 bases; unmatched bases: 2. Here the CDR3 DNA reads TGTGCCAGCAGTCGGACAGGGTATCAGCCCCAGCATTTT. Translation: CASSRTGYQPQHF.

The genes are TRBV5-1 and TRBJ2-3, with 7 bases identical to TRBD1. V was pared by 2 bases and J by 4 bases, with 10 bases of the junction left unmatched. This CDR3 is 16 amino acids long. Germline V lookup: CDR1 SGHRS, CDR2 YFSETQ. The CDR3 DNA sequence: TGCGCCAGCAGCTTTAATGCGCAGGGGGTTGCAGATACGCAGTATTTT. It codes for CASSFNAQGVADTQYF.

The chain is built from TRBV4-1 and TRBJ2-4, with 8 positions matching TRBD1. The CDR3 extends over 16 amino acids. V shed 4 bases, J shed 1 base, and the junction held 6 bases outside the gene matches. The germline V gene encodes CDR1 MGHRA and CDR2 YSYEKL. The chain's CDR3 is CASSLRTGNAKNIQYF. The CDR3 DNA follows: TGCGCCAGCAGCCTGCGGACAGGGAACGCCAAAAACATTCAGTACTTC.

V is TRBV7-9 and J is TRBJ1-5, with 9 bases lining up with TRBD1. The CDR3 length is 15 residues. Looked up from germline, CDR1 is SEHNR and CDR2 is FQNEAQ (reference sequence). V shed 5 bases, J shed 6 bases, and the junction held 8 bases outside the gene matches. CDR3 region: CASSPTGTGSQPQHF. CDR3 nucleotides: TGTGCCAGCAGCCCAACTGGGACAGGGAGTCAGCCCCAGCATTTT.

The chain is built from TRBV6-4 and TRBJ2-1, with D perhaps assigned TRBD1 or TRBD2 (5 bases each). Germline CDR1 MRHNA, CDR2 SNTAGT. The ends were cut back, 4 bases at V and 6 bases at J, with 16 bases in the middle. The length of the CDR3 is 15 residues. The CDR3 nucleotides read TGTGCCAGCAGTGCTGGGAGAGGGGCCCCCAATGAGCAGTTCTTC. It is translated as CASSAGRGAPNEQFF.

The CDR3 is CAISARIGSTHFTQYF. For the CDR3, the DNA is TGTGCCATCAGTGCCAGGATCGGGAGCACGCATTTTACGCAGTATTTT. The V and J genes are TRBV10-3 and TRBJ2-3, with a tentative D call TRBD2 (6 bases). CDR1 is ENHRY and CDR2 is SYGVKD in the germline V gene. This CDR3 has 16 amino acids. Trimming cost V 4 bases and J 8 bases, with 22 bases left between them.

The genes are TRBV27 and TRBJ2-1, with 10 bases lining up with TRBD2. The V segment lost 7 bases and the J segment 0 bases; nucleotides outside the gene matches: 12. The CDR3 has 18 amino acids. Germline V gives CDR1 MNHEY, CDR2 SMNVEV (reference sequence). The CDR3 loop reads CASKHRLAGMSSYNEQFF. The CDR3 bases are TGTGCCAGCAAACACCGACTAGCGGGCATGAGCTCCTACAATGAGCAGTTCTTC.

The gene calls are TRBV10-1 and TRBJ2-1; D is possibly TRBD1 or TRBD2 (5 bases each). Per the germline V gene, CDR1 is WNHNN and CDR2 is SYGVQD (reference sequence). The CDR3 sequence is 15 residues long. The germline V and J ends were trimmed by 6 bases and 5 bases, with 17 bases remaining between them. The CDR3 here is CASRPGGGEDNEQFF. The CDR3 DNA reads TGCGCCAGCAGGCCCGGTGGGGGTGAGGACAATGAGCAGTTCTTC.

Here the CDR3 DNA reads TGTGCCAGCAGCTTGGGCTCCGGGACGGCTTTCGCCCAAGGGGCGCAGTATTTT. Translation gives CASSLGSGTAFAQGAQYF. The chain joins TRBV7-8 to TRBJ2-3; D possibly matches TRBD1 or TRBD2 (5 bases each). V was shortened by 3 bases and J by 10 bases, with 29 bases between the two germline ends. The germline V gene has CDR1 SGHVS and CDR2 FQNEAQ. CDR3 length: 18 residues.

This chain links TRBV18 with TRBJ1-2; possible D gene TRBD1, 5 bases. V was clipped by 3 bases and J by 1 base, with 18 bases between them. CDR3 length: 17 residues. CDR1 and CDR2 from the germline V gene are KGHSH and LQKENI. The DNA for the CDR3 is TGTGCCAGCTCACCCCTCAGGGCGACCAGAGTTAACTATGGCTACACCTTC. It translates to CASSPLRATRVNYGYTF.

Remarks on this clone: Other DNA variants within this sample encode the same CDR3. The chain combines TRBV2 with TRBJ1-1; D remains ambiguous. The CDR3 length is 13 residues. V lost 8 bases and J lost 1, with 11 bases in between. CDR1 is SNHLY and CDR2 is FYNNEI in the germline V gene. The CDR3 sequence is CASSLGQNTEAFF. The DNA for the CDR3 is TGTGCCAGCTCGCTAGGGCAGAACACTGAAGCTTTCTTT. Filled out from reference TRBV2 and TRBJ1-1, the complete variable domain reads EPEVTQTPSHQVTQMGQEVILRCVPISNHLYFYWYRQILGQKVEFLVSFYNNEISEKSEIFDDQFSVERPDGSNFTLKIRSTKLEDSAMYFCASSLGQNTEAFFGQGTRLTVV.

The chain couples TRBV5-1 to TRBJ2-7; maybe TRBD1 (5 bases). Germline V gives CDR1 SGHRS, CDR2 YFSETQ. The CDR3 contains 11 residues. The V end lost 6 bases, the J end lost 3 bases, and 7 bases lay between the germline ends. The CDR3 DNA is TGCGCCAGCAAGACAGACTACGAGCAGTACTTC. Translating it yields CASKTDYEQYF. The full variable domain, rest sourced from reference TRBV5-1 and TRBJ2-7, is KAGVTQTPRYLIKTRGQQVTLSCSPISGHRSVSWYQQTPGQGLQFLFEYFSETQRNKGNFPGRFSGRQFSNSRSEMNVSTLELGDSALYLCASKTDYEQYFGPGTRLTVT.

J is TRBJ2-4 and V is TRBV9, with TRBD2 as a possible D gene (6 bases). Germline loops: CDR1 SGDLS, CDR2 YYNGEE. The CDR3 spans 14 residues. Trimming cost V 3 bases and J 6 bases, with 13 bases left between them. The CDR3 DNA reads as TGTGCCAGCAGCGGGGACTCCCCCATAAACATTCAGTACTTC. Translation gives CASSGDSPINIQYF.

J is TRBJ1-4 and V is TRBV5-1; TRBD1 agrees at 8 bases. CDR1 is SGHRS and CDR2 is YFSETQ in the germline V gene. Trimming at V came to 3 bases and at J to 4 bases, leaving 5 bases not matched to a gene. This CDR3 region has 15 residues. The CDR3 DNA reads as TGCGCCAGCAGCTCCACTGGACAGGGTAATGAAAAACTGTTTTTT. This sequence encodes CASSSTGQGNEKLFF.

The chain uses TRBV19 and TRBJ1-5; TRBD1 matches 10 bases. Losses at the gene ends were 9 bases for V and 7 bases for J; bases not matched to a gene: 9. The CDR3 extends over 14 amino acids. Germline-derived CDR1 and CDR2 are LNHDA and SQIVND (reference sequence). CDR3 coding DNA: TGTGCCAGCTCTGGACAGGGGGGGGCCCAGCCCCAGCATTTT. Protein product: CASSGQGGAQPQHF.

The chain uses TRBV29-1 and TRBJ1-1; D uncertain. CDR3 length: 13 residues. The V end was cut by 1 base, the J end by 11 bases, with 17 bases between. Germline-derived CDR1 and CDR2 are SQVTM and ANQGSEA. The CDR3 loop reads CSVEGEEQHSAFF. The CDR3 bases are TGCAGCGTTGAAGGCGAGGAACAGCACTCGGCTTTCTTT.

Comments on this clone: Other DNA variants within this sample encode the same CDR3. The J gene is TRBJ2-7, the V gene TRBV29-1, with D perhaps TRBD2 (6 bases). The CDR3 is 12 amino acids. Per germline, CDR1 SQVTM and CDR2 ANQGSEA. Trimming pared 6 bases from V and 3 bases from J, leaving 12 bases between. This CDR3 reads CSVAGGSYEQYF. CDR3 nucleotides: TGCAGCGTCGCTGGAGGGAGCTACGAGCAGTACTTC.

The chain employs TRBV15 and TRBJ1-5; TRBD1 aligns across 8 bases. Losses at the gene ends were 2 bases for V and 1 base for J; bases not matched to a gene: 1. There are 15 residues in the CDR3. Per germline, CDR1 LNHNV and CDR2 YYDKDF (reference sequence). CDR3 sequence reads: CATSRQGASNQPQHF. In DNA form, the CDR3 reads TGTGCCACCAGCAGACAGGGGGCCAGCAATCAGCCCCAGCATTTT.

The chain recombines TRBV5-4 with TRBJ1-5, with a tentative D call TRBD1 (5 bases). The CDR3 extends over 13 amino acids. V was shortened by 3 bases and J by 4 bases, with 8 bases between the two germline ends. The germline V gene encodes CDR1 SGHNT and CDR2 YYREEE (reference sequence). CDR3 nucleotides: TGTGCCAGCAGCTACGACAGTAATCAGCCCCAGCATTTT. This encodes CASSYDSNQPQHF.

This clone was seen once. The genes are TRBV28 and TRBJ1-1, with 7 bases identical to TRBD1. Germline V CDR1 and CDR2: MDHEN, SYDVKM. The CDR3 spans 13 residues. With V trimmed by 10 bases and J by 5 bases, 10 bases remained unmatched. This CDR3 reads CAIEQGPRTEAFF. As DNA, the CDR3 is TGTGCCATAGAACAGGGGCCCCGGACTGAAGCTTTCTTT.

This sequence joins TRBV5-1 and TRBJ2-3; 10 bases map to TRBD2. The ends lost 3 bases at V and 2 bases at J; junction bases unmatched: 6. Looked up from germline, CDR1 is SGHRS and CDR2 is YFSETQ. This CDR3 is 16 amino acids long. The CDR3 protein is CASSSLAGVDTDTQYF. The CDR3 nucleotides read TGCGCCAGCAGCTCTCTAGCGGGAGTTGACACAGATACGCAGTATTTT.

The chain recombines TRBV19 with TRBJ2-1, with D tentatively TRBD2 (5 bases). The CDR3 spans 12 residues. The V and J ends lost 4 bases and 8 bases respectively, with 9 bases between them. Germline V CDR1 and CDR2: LNHDA, SQIVND (reference sequence). The CDR3 sequence: CASSTKADEQFF. CDR3 DNA sequence: TGTGCCAGTAGTACCAAAGCGGATGAGCAGTTCTTC.

The chain joins TRBV5-1 to TRBJ2-1; D might be TRBD1 (6 bases). Germline V gene data show CDR1 as SGHRS and CDR2 as YFSETQ. V shed 2 bases and J shed 0 bases, with 15 bases lying between them. The CDR3 consists of 17 residues. CDR3 in amino acids: CASSFFGRGSSYNEQFF. The CDR3 DNA follows: TGCGCCAGCAGCTTCTTCGGAAGGGGGAGCTCCTACAATGAGCAGTTCTTC.